This T cell receptor (beta chain) was profiled in a study of shared clonotypes between healthy human individuals. Per the authors' pipeline: ImmunoSEQ gave junction-only sequences without quality scores, so filtering differed. Assay used: immunoSEQ multiplex PCR; TCRdb lists only in-frame clones, some missing. V, J and clone size derive from that table, while D and trimming were established from the DNA sequence. The profile shows some 2,100,000 clones, approximately 96% of them singletons. Germline V lookup: CDR1 MDHEN, CDR2 SYDVKM. V was clipped by 6 bases and J by 0 bases, with 3 bases between them. The CDR3 has 13 amino acids. Each of the donors was a healthy adult who was HIV-negative and had not had a recent acute infection or vaccination.

Input material: naive CD4+ T cells sorted from blood. Subset reported: CD45RA+ positively selected. The sequence derives from a man aged 18 to 35 in good health. The genes are TRBV28 and TRBJ2-6; D unresolved. CDR3 sequence (DNA): TGTGCCAGCAGGGACTCTGGGGCCAACGTCCTGACTTTC. It translates to CASRDSGANVLTF. The entire variable domain, with the rest obtained from reference TRBV28 and TRBJ2-6, is as follows: DVKVTQSSRYLVKRTGEKVFLECVQDMDHENMFWYRQDPGLGLRLIYFSYDVKMKEKGDIPEGYSVSREKKERFSLILESASTNQTSMYLCASRDSGANVLTFGAGSRLTVL.